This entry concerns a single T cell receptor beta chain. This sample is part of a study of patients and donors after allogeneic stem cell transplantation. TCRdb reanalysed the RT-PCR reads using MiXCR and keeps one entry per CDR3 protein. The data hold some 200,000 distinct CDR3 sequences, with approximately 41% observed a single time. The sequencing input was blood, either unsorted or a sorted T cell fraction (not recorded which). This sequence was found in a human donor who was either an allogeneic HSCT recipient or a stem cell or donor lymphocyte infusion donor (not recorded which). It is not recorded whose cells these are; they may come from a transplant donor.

CDR3 region: CSACPTGHNTQEKLFF. The CDR3 DNA follows: TGCAGTGCTTGCCCCACAGGGCATAATACCCAAGAAAAACTGTTTTTT. This chain connects TRBV20-1 to TRBJ1-4, with D perhaps TRBD1 (6 bases). The germline V gene encodes CDR1 DFQATT and CDR2 SNEGSKA (reference sequence). Trimming pared 5 bases from V and 8 bases from J, leaving 24 bases between. The CDR3 runs to 16 residues.